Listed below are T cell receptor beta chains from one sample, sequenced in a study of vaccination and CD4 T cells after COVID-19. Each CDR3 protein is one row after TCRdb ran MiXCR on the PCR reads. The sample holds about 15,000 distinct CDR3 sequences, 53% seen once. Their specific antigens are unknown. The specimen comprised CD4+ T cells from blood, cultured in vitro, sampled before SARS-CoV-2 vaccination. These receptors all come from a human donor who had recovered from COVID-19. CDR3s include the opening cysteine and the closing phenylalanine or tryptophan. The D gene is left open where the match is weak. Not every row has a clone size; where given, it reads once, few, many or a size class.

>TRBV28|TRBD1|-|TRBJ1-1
CASSPSTGGNTEAFF
TGTGCCAGCAGCCCGTCGACAGGGGGAAACACTGAAGCTTTCTTT
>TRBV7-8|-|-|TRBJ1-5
CASSPLGGINQPQHF
TGTGCCAGCAGCCCGCTCGGGGGCATCAATCAGCCCCAGCATTTT
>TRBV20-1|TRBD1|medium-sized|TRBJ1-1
CSAREGQGGPEAFF
TGCAGTGCTAGAGAGGGACAGGGAGGGCCTGAAGCTTTCTTT
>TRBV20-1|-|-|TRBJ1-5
CSARRTINSNQPQHF
TGCAGTGCCCGAAGGACAATTAATAGCAATCAGCCCCAGCATTTT
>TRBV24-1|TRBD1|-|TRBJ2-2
CATSDVTTGAAGELFF
TGTGCCACCAGTGATGTAACGACAGGGGCGGCCGGGGAGCTGTTTTTT
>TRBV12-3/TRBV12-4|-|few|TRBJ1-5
CASSVHGGGNQPQHF
TGTGCCAGCAGTGTCCACGGGGGTGGCAATCAGCCCCAGCATTTT
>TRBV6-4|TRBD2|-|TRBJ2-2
CASSALAGDTGELFF
TGTGCCAGCAGCGCACTAGCGGGGGATACCGGGGAGCTGTTTTTT
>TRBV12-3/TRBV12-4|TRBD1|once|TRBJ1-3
CASSSDRGDTIYF
TGTGCCAGCAGTTCCGACAGGGGGGACACCATATATTTT
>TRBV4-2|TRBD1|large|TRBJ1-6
CASSHQTGERPPLHF
TGTGCCAGCAGCCACCAAACAGGGGAAAGGCCACCCCTCCACTTT
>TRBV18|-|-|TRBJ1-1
CASSLGRSGTEAFF
TGTGCCAGCTCACTCGGGAGGTCAGGGACTGAAGCTTTCTTT
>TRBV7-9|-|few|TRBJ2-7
CASSPQPNYEQYF
TGTGCCAGCAGCCCACAGCCTAACTACGAGCAGTACTTC
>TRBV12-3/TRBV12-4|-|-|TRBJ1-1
CASSLIGDRAFF
TGTGCCAGCAGTTTAATCGGAGACCGTGCTTTCTTT
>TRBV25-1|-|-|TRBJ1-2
CASSEYEGGRANYGYTF
TGTGCCAGCAGTGAATACGAGGGCGGCAGAGCTAACTATGGCTACACCTTC
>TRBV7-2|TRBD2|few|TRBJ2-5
CASSSLAGGETQYF
TGTGCCAGCAGCTCACTAGCGGGGGGAGAGACCCAGTACTTC
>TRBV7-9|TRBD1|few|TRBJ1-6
CASSRGQGENSPLHF
TGTGCCAGCAGCAGGGGGCAGGGGGAAAATTCACCCCTCCACTTT
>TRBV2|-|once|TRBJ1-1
CAIRAGMNTEAFF
TGTGCAATAAGGGCAGGCATGAACACTGAAGCTTTCTTT
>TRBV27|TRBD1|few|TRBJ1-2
CASSLATGGFGGYTF
TGTGCCAGCAGTTTAGCGACAGGGGGGTTTGGTGGCTACACCTTC
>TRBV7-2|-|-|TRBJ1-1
CASSLSPRQVAFF
TGTGCCAGCAGCTTGTCTCCTCGCCAAGTGGCTTTCTTT
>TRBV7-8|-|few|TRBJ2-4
CASSLALGPPSKNIQYF
TGTGCCAGCAGCTTAGCGTTGGGCCCCCCTAGCAAAAACATTCAGTACTTC
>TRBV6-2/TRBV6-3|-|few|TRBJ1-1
CASRGGVLAFF
TGTGCCAGCAGGGGAGGAGTATTGGCTTTCTTT
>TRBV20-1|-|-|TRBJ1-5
CSAMGRTIGQPQHF
TGCAGTGCTATGGGACGTACTATCGGTCAGCCCCAGCATTTT
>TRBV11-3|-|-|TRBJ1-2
CASSQDGNYGYTF
TGTGCCAGCAGCCAGGACGGGAACTATGGCTACACCTTC
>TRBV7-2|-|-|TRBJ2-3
CASSLVLISTDTQYF
TGTGCCAGCAGCTTAGTCCTCATTAGCACAGATACGCAGTATTTT
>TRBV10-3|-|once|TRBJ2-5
CAMGGTEETQYF
TGTGCCATGGGGGGTACCGAAGAGACCCAGTACTTC
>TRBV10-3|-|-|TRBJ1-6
CAISESLQNSPLHF
TGTGCCATCAGTGAGTCCTTGCAAAATTCACCCCTCCACTTT
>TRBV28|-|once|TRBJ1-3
CASRGGGGNTIYF
TGTGCCAGCAGAGGCGGGGGAGGAAACACCATATATTTT
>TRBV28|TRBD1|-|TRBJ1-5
CASSPGTGGKNQPQHF
TGTGCCAGCAGCCCAGGGACAGGGGGTAAGAATCAGCCCCAGCATTTT
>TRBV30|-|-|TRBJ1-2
CAWGTGGYGYTF
TGTGCCTGGGGTACAGGAGGCTATGGCTACACCTTC
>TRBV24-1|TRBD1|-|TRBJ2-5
CATSEQGGETQYF
TGTGCCACCAGTGAACAGGGGGGAGAGACCCAGTACTTC
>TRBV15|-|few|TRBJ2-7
CATSENVWGLKWGNEQYF
TGTGCCACCAGCGAGAATGTGTGGGGGCTGAAGTGGGGAAACGAGCAGTACTTC